The rows below give T cell receptor beta chains drawn from one sample of a study of brain T cells in children with intractable seizures. Produced via immunoSEQ multiplex PCR; TCRdb's table is partial and in-frame only. The sample has under 400,000 clones, over 90% seen once. Material: peripheral blood, obtained roughly 5 months after surgery. These receptors were obtained from a boy less than two years old with tuberous sclerosis and intractable seizures. Both conserved end residues are part of each CDR3. The D gene is left open where the match is weak. Not all rows give a size; the values are once, few, many and, for expanded clones, a class.

D gene,clone size,J gene,V gene,CDR3 DNA,CDR3 protein
NA,NA,TRBJ2-4,TRBV6-6,TGTGCCAGCAGTTACGGGGGAACCAAAAACATTCAGTACTTC,CASSYGGTKNIQYF
TRBD1,NA,TRBJ1-3,TRBV24-1,TGTGCCACCAGTGATCCCCGTGACAGGGGGCGAAATGGAAACACCATATATTTT,CATSDPRDRGRNGNTIYF
NA,NA,TRBJ1-1,TRBV7-9,TGTGCCAGCAGCCCACGGGGTCGGGGCGAATGGACTGAAGCTTTCTTT,CASSPRGRGEWTEAFF
NA,NA,TRBJ2-4,TRBV4-1,TGCGCCAGCAGCCGCACTTCACAGGGAGGGATTCAGTACTTC,CASSRTSQGGIQYF
NA,NA,TRBJ2-1,TRBV30,TGTGCCTGGACAGTGGCAGCCCACAATGAGCAGTTCTTC,CAWTVAAHNEQFF
NA,NA,TRBJ2-1,TRBV6-5,TGTGCCAGCAGTTATAATAACCGACCCGATGAGCAGTTCTTC,CASSYNNRPDEQFF
TRBD2,NA,TRBJ2-1,TRBV6-5,TGTGCCAGCAGGGGACTAGCGGGATGGGAGCAGTTCTTC,CASRGLAGWEQFF
NA,NA,TRBJ2-5,TRBV11-3,TGTGCCAGCAGCTTAGGGCTACAAGAGACCCAGTACTTC,CASSLGLQETQYF
TRBD2,NA,TRBJ2-1,TRBV28,TGTGCCAGCAGTTTTATTTGGCGGGGGGCTAACAATGAGCAGTTCTTC,CASSFIWRGANNEQFF
TRBD1,NA,TRBJ1-3,TRBV9,TGTGCCAGCAGCGAGGGGCCCTACAGGGGGCGAGGAAACACCATATATTTT,CASSEGPYRGRGNTIYF
NA,NA,TRBJ2-7,TRBV3-1/TRBV3-2,TGTGCCAGCAGCCAAGCGGGTAACGAGCAGTACTTC,CASSQAGNEQYF
NA,few,TRBJ1-6,TRBV20-1,TGCAGTGCTAGTCCCAGGGAAAATTCACCCCTCCACTTT,CSASPRENSPLHF
TRBD2,NA,TRBJ2-6,TRBV10-3,TGTGCCATCTCCCTAGCGGGGGGGCCCGCTGGGGCCAACGTCCTGACTTTC,CAISLAGGPAGANVLTF
NA,NA,TRBJ1-2,TRBV6-6,TGTGCCAGCAGTTACGTACATAACTATGGCTACACCTTC,CASSYVHNYGYTF
NA,NA,TRBJ1-6,TRBV6-5,TGTGCCAGCAGAATGTTCTCCTATAATTCACCCCTCCACTTT,CASRMFSYNSPLHF
TRBD1,NA,TRBJ1-2,TRBV29-1,TGCAGCGTTGAGCGGCAGGGGGCCTATGGCTACACCTTC,CSVERQGAYGYTF
NA,NA,TRBJ2-1,TRBV24-1,TGTGCCACCAGTGTAGACACAGGTGGTGACAATGAGCAGTTCTTC,CATSVDTGGDNEQFF
TRBD2,NA,TRBJ2-1,TRBV2,TGTGCCAGCAGTGGGGATCTAGCGGGGTACAATGAGCAGTTCTTC,CASSGDLAGYNEQFF
NA,NA,TRBJ1-4,TRBV7-9,TGTGCCAGCAGCCCCCTGCACGAAAAACTGTTTTTT,CASSPLHEKLFF
TRBD1,NA,TRBJ1-5,TRBV6-9,TGTGCCAGAAGGGGACAGATTTACCAACAGCCCCAGCATTTT,CARRGQIYQQPQHF
NA,NA,TRBJ1-2,TRBV19,TGTGCCAGTAGTGCCTCCGGGACACGCGACTATGGCTACACCTTC,CASSASGTRDYGYTF
NA,NA,TRBJ2-1,TRBV5-1,TGCGCCAGCAGCTTGGTGGTTACTCGCGGCTACAATGAGCAGTTCTTC,CASSLVVTRGYNEQFF
NA,NA,TRBJ1-1,TRBV7-9,TGTGCCAGCAGCCCGCCCTGGGGCGGGTACACTGAAGCTTTCTTT,CASSPPWGGYTEAFF
NA,NA,TRBJ1-6,TRBV27,TGTGCCAGCAGTTTAGAGGGGAAAGGTTCACCCCTCCACTTT,CASSLEGKGSPLHF